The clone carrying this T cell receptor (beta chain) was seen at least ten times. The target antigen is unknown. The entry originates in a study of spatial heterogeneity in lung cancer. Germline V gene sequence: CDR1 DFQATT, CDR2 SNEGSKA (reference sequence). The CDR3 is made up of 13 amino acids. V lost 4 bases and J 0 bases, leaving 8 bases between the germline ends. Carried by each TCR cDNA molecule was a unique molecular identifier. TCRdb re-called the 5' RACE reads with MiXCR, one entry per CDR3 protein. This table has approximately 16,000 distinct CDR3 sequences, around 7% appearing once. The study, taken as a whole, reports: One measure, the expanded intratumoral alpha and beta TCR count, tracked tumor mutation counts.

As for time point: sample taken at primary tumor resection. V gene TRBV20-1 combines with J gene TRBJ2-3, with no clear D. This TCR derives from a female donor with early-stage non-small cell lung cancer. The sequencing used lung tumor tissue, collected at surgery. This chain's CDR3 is CSAIAASTDTQYF. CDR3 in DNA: TGCAGTGCTATCGCTGCTAGCACAGATACGCAGTATTTT.